This T cell receptor (beta chain) was captured by sequencing in a study of T cells of healthy individuals. This clonotype was detected a few times. TCRdb analysed the 5' RACE reads with MiXCR anew, one entry per CDR3 protein. This sample carries over 95,000 distinct CDR3 sequences, roughly 18% of them seen once, and the ten largest clones take around 6.5%. This clonotype was obtained from a human donor in good health.

CDR3 nucleotides: TGTGCCAGCAGTTTATTAGGACAAGGGGCCGGGGAGCTGTTTTTT. It specifies CASSLLGQGAGELFF. The chain is built from TRBV12-3 or TRBV12-4 and TRBJ2-2; D possibly corresponds to TRBD1 (5 bases). CDR3 size: 15 residues. V was clipped by 2 bases and J by 6 bases, with 13 bases between them.